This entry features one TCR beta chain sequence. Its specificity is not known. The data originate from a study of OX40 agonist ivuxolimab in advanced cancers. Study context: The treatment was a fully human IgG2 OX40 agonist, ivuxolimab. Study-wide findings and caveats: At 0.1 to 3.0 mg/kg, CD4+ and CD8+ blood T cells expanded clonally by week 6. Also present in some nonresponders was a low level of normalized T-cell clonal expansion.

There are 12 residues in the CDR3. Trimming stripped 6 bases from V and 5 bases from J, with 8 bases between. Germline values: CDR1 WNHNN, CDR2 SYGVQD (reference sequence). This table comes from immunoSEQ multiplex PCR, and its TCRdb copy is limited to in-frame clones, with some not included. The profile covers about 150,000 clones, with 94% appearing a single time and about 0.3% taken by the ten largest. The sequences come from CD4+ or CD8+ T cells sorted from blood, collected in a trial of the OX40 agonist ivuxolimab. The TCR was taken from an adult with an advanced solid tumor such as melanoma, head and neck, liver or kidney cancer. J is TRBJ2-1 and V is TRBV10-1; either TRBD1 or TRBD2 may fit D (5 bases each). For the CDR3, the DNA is TGCGCCAGCAGGGGACGGAACAATGAGCAGTTCTTC. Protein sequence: CASRGRNNEQFF.